The next 2 T cell receptor beta chains were all read from a single sample in a study of blood T cells in healthy people across ages. Next came a second PCR, run for about 7 to 12 cycles, which used a sample-barcoded 5' primer along with a J-beta primer mix. TCRdb itself ran the 5' RACE reads through MiXCR, one entry per CDR3 protein. The sample includes about 780,000 distinct CDR3 sequences, 20% to 30% seen only once; the top ten take about 3%. This sample was also put to use in a study of T cells of mothers and their children.

The source material was blood. The receptors were sampled from a boy aged 5-17 years in good health.

The chain uses TRBV5-1 and TRBJ2-7; TRBD2 matches 9 bases. The J call may be incorrect, as the DNA end agrees better with TRBJ2-1. The CDR3 covers 15 residues. CDR1 and CDR2 from the germline V gene are SGHRS and YFSETQ. CDR3 sequence reads: CASSLGSGRGNEQFF. CDR3 nucleotides: TGCGCCAGCAGCTTGGGTAGCGGGAGAGGTAATGAGCAGTTCTTC.

This clonotype was recorded a few times. The V gene is TRBV10-1, the J gene TRBJ2-5, with D possibly TRBD2 on 5 matching bases. TRBJ2-1 explains the end of the DNA better; the J call may be wrong. The CDR3 runs 12 residues. The germline V gene encodes CDR1 WNHNN and CDR2 SYGVQD (reference sequence). CDR3 loop: CASINSTGYQFF. The CDR3 bases are TGCGCCAGCATAAACTCTACGGGGTATCAGTTCTTC.